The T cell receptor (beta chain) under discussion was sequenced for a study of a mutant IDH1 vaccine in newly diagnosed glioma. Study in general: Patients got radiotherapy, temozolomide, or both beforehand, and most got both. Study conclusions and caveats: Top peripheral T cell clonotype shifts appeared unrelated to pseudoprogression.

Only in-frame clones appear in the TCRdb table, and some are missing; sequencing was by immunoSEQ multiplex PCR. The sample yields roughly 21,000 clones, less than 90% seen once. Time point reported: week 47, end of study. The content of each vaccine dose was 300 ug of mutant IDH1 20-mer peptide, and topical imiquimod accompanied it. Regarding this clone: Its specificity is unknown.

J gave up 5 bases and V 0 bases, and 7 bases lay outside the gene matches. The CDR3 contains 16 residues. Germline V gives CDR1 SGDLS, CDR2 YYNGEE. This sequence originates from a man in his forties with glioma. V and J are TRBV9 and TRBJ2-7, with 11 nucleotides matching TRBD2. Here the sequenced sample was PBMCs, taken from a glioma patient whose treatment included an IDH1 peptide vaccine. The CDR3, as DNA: TGTGCCAGCAGCGTAGGTAGCGGGAGGGCCGGGGACGAGCAGTACTTC. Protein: CASSVGSGRAGDEQYF.